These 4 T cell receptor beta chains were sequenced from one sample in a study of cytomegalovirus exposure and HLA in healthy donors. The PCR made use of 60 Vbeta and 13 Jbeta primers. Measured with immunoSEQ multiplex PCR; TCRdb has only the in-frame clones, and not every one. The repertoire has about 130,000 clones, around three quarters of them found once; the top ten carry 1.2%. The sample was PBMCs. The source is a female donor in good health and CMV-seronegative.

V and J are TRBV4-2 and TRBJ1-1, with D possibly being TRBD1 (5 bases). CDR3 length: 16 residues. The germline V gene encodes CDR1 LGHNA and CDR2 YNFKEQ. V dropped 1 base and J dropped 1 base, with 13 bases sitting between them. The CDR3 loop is CASSQGFQGRNTEAFF. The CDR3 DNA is TGTGCCAGCAGCCAAGGGTTCCAGGGCAGGAACACTGAAGCTTTCTTT.

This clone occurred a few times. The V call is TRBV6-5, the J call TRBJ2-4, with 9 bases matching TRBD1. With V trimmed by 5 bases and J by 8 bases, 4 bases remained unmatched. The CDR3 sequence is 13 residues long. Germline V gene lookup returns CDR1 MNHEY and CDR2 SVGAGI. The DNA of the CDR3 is TGTGCCAGCAGTCCCAGGACAGGGGACATTCAGTACTTC. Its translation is CASSPRTGDIQYF.

The CDR3: CASSPRGKTGGFWRTEAFF. CDR3 coding DNA: TGTGCCAGCTCACCCCGAGGAAAGACAGGGGGCTTCTGGAGGACTGAAGCTTTCTTT. The genes are TRBV18 and TRBJ1-1, with 10 bases matching TRBD1. Germline CDR1 reads KGHSH; CDR2 reads LQKENI. J was trimmed by 5 bases and V by 3 bases; bases with no gene match: 18. The CDR3 consists of 19 residues.

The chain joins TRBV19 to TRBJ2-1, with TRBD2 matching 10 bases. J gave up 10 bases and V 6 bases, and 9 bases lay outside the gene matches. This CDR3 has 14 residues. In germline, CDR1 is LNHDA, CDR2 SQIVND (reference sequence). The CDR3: CASSPSGSSKEQFF. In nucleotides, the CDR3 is TGTGCCAGTAGCCCTAGCGGGAGTTCTAAGGAGCAGTTCTTC.